This T cell receptor beta chain is from a study of blood T cell repertoires in COVID-19. Whole-study context: COVID-19 samples, acute and convalescent, were from the United States, Italy and Spain. Sample material is recorded as cDNA or gDNA derived from T cells, B-cell-depleted T cells, or PBMCs.

Authors' methods: Using reference gene primer amplification, nucleated cell counts were estimated. The assay was immunoSEQ multiplex PCR, and TCRdb's table has in-frame clones only and misses some. V, J and clone size reflect that table, while D and trimming were determined from the DNA. The sample lists a few hundred thousand clones, approximately 89% occurring once. CDR1 and CDR2 (germline): SQVTM, ANQGSEA. The CDR3 covers 10 residues. Trimming stripped 1 base from V and 10 bases from J, with 7 bases between. Seattle-derived patients entered the study during active infection and were followed longitudinally.

This chain links TRBV29-1 with TRBJ1-2, with unresolved D. Sequencing was performed on peripheral blood. The sequence came from a woman in her 30s with COVID-19, enrolled during active disease. Here the CDR3 reads CSVEGQYYTF. The CDR3 DNA reads TGCAGCGTTGAAGGGCAGTACTACACCTTC. Full variable domain (remainder filled in from reference TRBV29-1 and TRBJ1-2): SAVISQKPSRDICQRGTSLTIQCQVDSQVTMMFWYRQQPGQSLTLIATANQGSEATYESGFVIDKFPISRPNLTFSTLTVSNMSPEDSSIYLCSVEGQYYTFGSGTRLTVV.